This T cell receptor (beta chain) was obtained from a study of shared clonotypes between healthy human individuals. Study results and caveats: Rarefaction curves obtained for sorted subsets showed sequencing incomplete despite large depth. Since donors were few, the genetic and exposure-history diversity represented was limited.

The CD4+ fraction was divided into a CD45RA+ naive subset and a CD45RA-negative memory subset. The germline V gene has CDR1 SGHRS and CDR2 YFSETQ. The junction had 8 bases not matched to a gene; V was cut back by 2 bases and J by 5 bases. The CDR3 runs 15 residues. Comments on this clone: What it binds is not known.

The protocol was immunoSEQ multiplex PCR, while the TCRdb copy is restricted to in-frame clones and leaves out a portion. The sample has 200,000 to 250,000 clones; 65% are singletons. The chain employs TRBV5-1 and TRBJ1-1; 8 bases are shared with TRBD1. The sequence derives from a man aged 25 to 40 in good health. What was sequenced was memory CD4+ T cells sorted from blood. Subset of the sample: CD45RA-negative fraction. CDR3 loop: CASSFQGAPGTEAFF. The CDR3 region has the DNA TGCGCCAGCAGCTTCCAGGGGGCGCCGGGAACTGAAGCTTTCTTT. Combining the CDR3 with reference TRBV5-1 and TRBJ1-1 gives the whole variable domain KAGVTQTPRYLIKTRGQQVTLSCSPISGHRSVSWYQQTPGQGLQFLFEYFSETQRNKGNFPGRFSGRQFSNSRSEMNVSTLELGDSALYLCASSFQGAPGTEAFFGQGTRLTVV.